Listed below are T cell receptor beta chains from one sample, sequenced in a study of T cell responses to AZD1222 COVID-19 vaccine. This table comes from immunoSEQ multiplex PCR, and its TCRdb copy is limited to in-frame clones, with some not included. The sample consists of around 150,000 clones, under 95% of them appearing once. The sequencing here drew on peripheral blood, taken on day 0 of AZD1222 vaccination. The receptors originated from an adult in good health. Both conserved end residues are part of each CDR3. The D gene is left open where the match is weak. Clone size is shown for a subset of rows, as once, few, many or a class of expanded clone.

D | J | V | size | DNA | CDR3
NA | TRBJ2-7 | TRBV6-2/TRBV6-3 | NA | TGTGCCAGCAGCCACGGGAGAATGAACGAGCAGTACTTC | CASSHGRMNEQYF
TRBD2 | TRBJ2-1 | TRBV2 | NA | TGTGCCAGCAGTATGACTAGGACTAGCGGGAGGGCCCTACAGTTTAACAATGAGCAGTTCTTC | CASSMTRTSGRALQFNNEQFF
TRBD2 | TRBJ2-1 | TRBV24-1 | NA | TGTGCCACCAGTGACCCGAGCGGGAGAGTCAATGAGCAGTTCTTC | CATSDPSGRVNEQFF
TRBD2 | TRBJ2-5 | TRBV7-6 | NA | TGTGCCAGCAGCATTGGGACTAGCGGCCCTCCAGAGACCCAGTACTTC | CASSIGTSGPPETQYF
NA | TRBJ2-1 | TRBV7-2 | NA | TGTGCCAGCAGCTTACAGGGGAATGGATTTGGGGAGCAGTTCTTC | CASSLQGNGFGEQFF
NA | TRBJ1-2 | TRBV18 | NA | TGTGCCAGCTCCCTGAAAGGGACCTATGGCTACACCTTC | CASSLKGTYGYTF
NA | TRBJ2-6 | TRBV5-1 | NA | TGCGCCAGCAGCTTACCGGGCACTGGGGCCAACGTCCTGACTTTC | CASSLPGTGANVLTF
NA | TRBJ2-1 | TRBV10-3 | NA | TGTGCCATCAGTGAGTCTGGTGACCCCTTCAATGAGCAGTTCTTC | CAISESGDPFNEQFF
NA | TRBJ2-7 | TRBV7-9 | NA | TGTGCCAGCAGCTTAGGGTACTCCTACGAGCAGTACTTC | CASSLGYSYEQYF
TRBD2 | TRBJ2-7 | TRBV4-1 | NA | TGCGCCAGCAGCCCTAGCGGGAGCTCTTACGAGCAGTACTTC | CASSPSGSSYEQYF
NA | TRBJ2-3 | TRBV15 | NA | TGTGCCACCAGCAGAGACAGGGTCTCTGGTCTGGATACGCAGTATTTT | CATSRDRVSGLDTQYF
NA | TRBJ1-5 | TRBV19 | NA | TGTGCCAGTAGTATTAGGCGGGTTAATCAGCCCCAGCATTTT | CASSIRRVNQPQHF
NA | TRBJ2-1 | TRBV5-6 | NA | TGTGCCAGCAGCCGCGGACAGAGGGTCAATGAGCAGTTCTTC | CASSRGQRVNEQFF
TRBD2 | TRBJ2-1 | TRBV5-1 | NA | TGCGCCAGCAGAGCTAGCGGCGGGGCCGATGAGCAGTTCTTC | CASRASGGADEQFF
NA | TRBJ1-2 | TRBV7-8 | once | TGTGCCAGCAGCCAACGGACGGCAGCTAACTATGGCTACACCTTC | CASSQRTAANYGYTF
TRBD2 | TRBJ2-3 | TRBV6-2/TRBV6-3 | NA | TGTGCCAGCAGCCCCGAGGGAGGGGCAGATACGCAGTATTTT | CASSPEGGADTQYF
NA | TRBJ2-7 | TRBV6-2/TRBV6-3 | NA | TGTGCCAGCAGCAATACCTACGAGCAGTACTTC | CASSNTYEQYF
TRBD1 | TRBJ2-1 | TRBV7-9 | few | TGTGCCAGCAGCTCTCGGGACAGGGGGAGAGTGGCCAATGAGCAGTTCTTC | CASSSRDRGRVANEQFF